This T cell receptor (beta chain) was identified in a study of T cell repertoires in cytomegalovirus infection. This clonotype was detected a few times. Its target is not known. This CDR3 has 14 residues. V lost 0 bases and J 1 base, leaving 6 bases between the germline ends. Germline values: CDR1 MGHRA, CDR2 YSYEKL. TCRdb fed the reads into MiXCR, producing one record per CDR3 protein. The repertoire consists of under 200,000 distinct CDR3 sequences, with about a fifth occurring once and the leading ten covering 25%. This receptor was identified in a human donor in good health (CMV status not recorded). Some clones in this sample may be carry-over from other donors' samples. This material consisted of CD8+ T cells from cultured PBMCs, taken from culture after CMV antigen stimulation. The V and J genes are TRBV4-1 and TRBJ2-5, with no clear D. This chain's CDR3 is CASSQDPSQETQYF. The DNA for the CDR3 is TGCGCCAGCAGCCAAGATCCTAGCCAAGAGACCCAGTACTTC.